The rows below give T cell receptor beta chains drawn from one sample of a study of T cell responses to AZD1222 COVID-19 vaccine. Profiling relied on immunoSEQ multiplex PCR, and the TCRdb table lists in-frame clones only, not all of them. The repertoire consists of about 99,000 clones, with about 85% occurring once and the leading ten covering 2.5% to 3%. The sample consisted of peripheral blood, taken on day 0 of AZD1222 vaccination. The receptors stem from an adult in good health. Each CDR3 is given with its conserved first and last residue. D genes are given only for firm matches. Clone size is stated in some rows and not others, as once, few, many or a class when expanded.

abundance	v_gene	d_gene	j_gene	CDR3nt	CDR3aa
once	TRBV27	TRBD2	TRBJ2-5	TGTGCCAGCAGTCCATACTGGACTAGCGGGCACCAAGAGACCCAGTACTTC	CASSPYWTSGHQETQYF
-	TRBV3-1/TRBV3-2	TRBD1	TRBJ2-1	TGTGCCAGCACCGATACGGACAGGCGAACATACAATGAGCAGTTCTTC	CASTDTDRRTYNEQFF
-	TRBV19	TRBD2	TRBJ2-7	TGTGCCAGTAGTATTCGGGGAGGGACCTCCTCCCACGAGCAGTACTTC	CASSIRGGTSSHEQYF
-	TRBV29-1	-	TRBJ1-5	TGCAGCGTTGGTGGCACTGGGGATCAGCCCCAGCATTTT	CSVGGTGDQPQHF
-	TRBV9	-	TRBJ2-6	TGTGCCAGCGGGCCAGGGTCCGGGGCCAACGTCCTGACTTTC	CASGPGSGANVLTF
-	TRBV12-5	-	TRBJ1-1	TGTGCTAGCGGTCCCACCCAGGGTTACACTGAAGCTTTCTTT	CASGPTQGYTEAFF
-	TRBV19	TRBD1	TRBJ1-5	TGTGCCAGTAGTATAGGACAGGGTAGAGATCAGCCCCAGCATTTT	CASSIGQGRDQPQHF
-	TRBV2	-	TRBJ1-2	TGTGTTCACCTGGGGGAAGTAAGTAACTATGGCTACACCTTC	CVHLGEVSNYGYTF
-	TRBV5-1	-	TRBJ2-2	TGTGCCAGCAGTCTTGACTGGGGGACCGGGGAGCTGTTTTTT	CASSLDWGTGELFF
-	TRBV9	TRBD1	TRBJ1-6	TGTGCCAGCAGCGTACAGGGACAGGGTAATTCACCCCTCCACTTT	CASSVQGQGNSPLHF
-	TRBV27	-	TRBJ1-3	TGTGCCAGCAGTTTCAGGGCTGGAAACACCATATATTTT	CASSFRAGNTIYF
-	TRBV6-5	-	TRBJ1-1	TGTGCCAGCAGTTACTCGAGAGGTAACACTGAAGCTTTCTTT	CASSYSRGNTEAFF
-	TRBV6-5	TRBD1	TRBJ1-1	TGTGCCAGCAGTAAGGACAGGAGGAACACTGAAGCTTTCTTT	CASSKDRRNTEAFF
-	TRBV4-1	-	TRBJ1-1	TGCGCCAGCAGCCAAGAGACACCCCACACTGAAGCTTTCTTT	CASSQETPHTEAFF
-	TRBV11-2	TRBD2	TRBJ2-5	TGTGCCAGCAGCCGCGGACTAGGCGTCGAGACCCAGTACTTC	CASSRGLGVETQYF
-	TRBV19	TRBD1	TRBJ1-5	TGTGCCAGTAGTATAGTGTCAGGGGGCCCTCAGCCCCAGCATTTT	CASSIVSGGPQPQHF
-	TRBV7-8	-	TRBJ1-1	TGTGCCAGCAGCTTACAGGGGTGGAACACTGAAGCTTTCTTT	CASSLQGWNTEAFF
-	TRBV2	TRBD1	TRBJ1-1	TGTGCCAGCAGCGTGGACAGGGACACTGAAGCTTTCTTT	CASSVDRDTEAFF
-	TRBV27	-	TRBJ2-7	TGTGCCAGCAGTTTATCGGGGCAAAACGAGCAGTACTTC	CASSLSGQNEQYF
-	TRBV11-3	-	TRBJ2-5	TGTGCCAGCAGCGCCAGATGGGACATCAGACAAGAGACCCAGTACTTC	CASSARWDIRQETQYF
large	TRBV29-1	TRBD1	TRBJ2-1	TGCAGCGTTTATTGGACAGGGGCGTACAATGAGCAGTTCTTC	CSVYWTGAYNEQFF
-	TRBV14	-	TRBJ2-3	TGTGCCAGCAGCCAAGATCTTAGAGCAGATACGCAGTATTTT	CASSQDLRADTQYF
few	TRBV19	-	TRBJ1-2	TGTGCCAGTAGGGATTTGATTGATGGCTACACCTTC	CASRDLIDGYTF
-	TRBV5-1	-	TRBJ2-1	TGCGCCAGCGGCCAGGGACCAAATGAGCAGTTCTTC	CASGQGPNEQFF
-	TRBV6-5	-	TRBJ1-2	TGTGCCAGCAGTTACCGACAACAGGGACTTAGCGGCTACACCTTC	CASSYRQQGLSGYTF
-	TRBV4-1	-	TRBJ1-4	TGCGCCAGCAGCCAAGAGGAGAGGGGTGGAGGTGAAAAACTGTTTTTT	CASSQEERGGGEKLFF